This TCR beta chain was found in a study of early T cells in non-severe SARS-CoV-2 infection. Overall study: Bulk RNA isolated from unsorted whole blood underwent sequencing; chains were not paired.

Findings and caveats of the study: Private and CD4 specificities were missed by VDJdb matching, skewed to anti-spike CD8.

On this clonotype itself: What it binds is unknown.

The CDR3 has 13 residues. The ends were cut back, 4 bases at V and 4 bases at J, with 10 bases in the middle. CDR1 SGHDT and CDR2 YYEEEE come from the germline V gene. Individual cDNA molecules were tagged with unique molecular identifiers, the study reported. TCRdb reprocessed the 5' RACE reads via MiXCR and lists one record per CDR3 protein. The sample includes about 57,000 distinct CDR3 sequences, 8.5% to 10% seen only once; the top ten take over 8.5%. This TCR derives from an adult who was a healthcare worker with PCR-confirmed SARS-CoV-2 infection or an uninfected control (not recorded which). The chain recombines TRBV5-6 with TRBJ2-3; possibly TRBD2 for D (5 bases). Sample: whole blood. The CDR3: CASSGPLADTQYF. CDR3 nucleotides: TGTGCCAGCAGCGGCCCACTAGCAGATACGCAGTATTTT.